Listed below are T cell receptor beta chains from one sample, sequenced in a study of shared clonotypes between healthy human individuals. The method was immunoSEQ multiplex PCR; TCRdb's version includes in-frame clones alone and lacks a portion of them. The sample records about 580,000 clones, about 98% being singletons. The sequenced sample consisted of naive CD8+ T cells sorted from blood. The receptors here all came from a man between 25 and 39 years old in good health. The CDR3 runs from the conserved cysteine through the conserved F or W.

CDR3 protein,V gene
CASSLGLAGDLRTQYF,TRBV5-4
CASSYSRGEETQYF,TRBV6-5
CASSGGIRYEQYF,TRBV6-5
CASSPPRVSGSTGELFF,TRBV18
CASSGYRAYEQYF,TRBV27
CASSNDRALYNEQFF,TRBV6-6
CASSQTNGGGQETQYF,TRBV5-6
CASSLNRHYEQYF,TRBV27
CSVEGGSLGDTEAFF,TRBV29-1
CASSNSGDYGEQYF,TRBV9
CASSPPRERAEAFF,TRBV28
CASSPYGTGDEQFF,TRBV5-1
CASSSAGGGEQYF,TRBV7-9
CASSTRAGGGELFF,TRBV7-2
CASSETGTWGLNTEAFF,TRBV6-4
CASSQDAAPGELFF,TRBV4-2
CASSLERTGGYEKLFF,TRBV5-5
CASSTSLSPLEQYF,TRBV27
CASWDIMNTEAFF,TRBV2
CASSEGPRGLKHNEQFF,TRBV25-1
CASSFSHRLAGYEQYF,TRBV7-8
CASSAGTGGEETQYF,TRBV19
CASSQTIAESTDTQYF,TRBV4-1
CASERGNEQFF,TRBV7-9
CASSLVGQPSTDTQYF,TRBV7-6
CASSMLREGYYNEQFF,TRBV19
CSVEGRHNEQFF,TRBV29-1
CASSQGTYEQYF,TRBV7-9
CASSYGEPPSYEQYF,TRBV6-6
CASRRDHEQYF,TRBV6-1